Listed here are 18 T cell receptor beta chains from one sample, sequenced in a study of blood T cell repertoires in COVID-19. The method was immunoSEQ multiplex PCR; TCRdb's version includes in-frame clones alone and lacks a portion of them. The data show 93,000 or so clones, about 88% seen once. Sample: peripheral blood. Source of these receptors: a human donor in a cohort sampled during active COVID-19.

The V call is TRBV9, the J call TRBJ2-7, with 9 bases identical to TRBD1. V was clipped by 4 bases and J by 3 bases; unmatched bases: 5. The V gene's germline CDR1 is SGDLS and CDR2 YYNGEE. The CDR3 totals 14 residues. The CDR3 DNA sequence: TGTGCCAGCAGCCCCGGGACAGGGAACTACGAGCAGTACTTC. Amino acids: CASSPGTGNYEQYF.

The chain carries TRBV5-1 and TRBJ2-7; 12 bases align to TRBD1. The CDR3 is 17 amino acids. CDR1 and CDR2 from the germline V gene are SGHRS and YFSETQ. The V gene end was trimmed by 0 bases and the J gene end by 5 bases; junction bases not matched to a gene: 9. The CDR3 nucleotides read TGCGCCAGCAGCTTGGGTGTTGGGGGGACAGGGGGCCACGAGCAGTACTTC. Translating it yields CASSLGVGGTGGHEQYF.

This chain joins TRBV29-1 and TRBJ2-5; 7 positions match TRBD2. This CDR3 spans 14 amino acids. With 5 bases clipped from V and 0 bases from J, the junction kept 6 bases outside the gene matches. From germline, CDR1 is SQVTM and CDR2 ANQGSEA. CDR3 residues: CSVTSAGNQETQYF. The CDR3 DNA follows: TGCAGCGTTACTTCAGCGGGGAACCAAGAGACCCAGTACTTC.

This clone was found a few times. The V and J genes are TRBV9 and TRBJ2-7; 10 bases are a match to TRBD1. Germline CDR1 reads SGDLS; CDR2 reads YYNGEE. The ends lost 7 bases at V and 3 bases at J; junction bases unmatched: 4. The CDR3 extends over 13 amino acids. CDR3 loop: CASGRDRGYEQYF. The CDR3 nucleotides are TGTGCCAGCGGCCGGGACAGGGGCTACGAGCAGTACTTC. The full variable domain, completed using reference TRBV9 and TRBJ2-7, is DSGVTQTPKHLITATGQRVTLRCSPRSGDLSVYWYQQSLDQGLQFLIQYYNGEERAKGNILERFSAQQFPDLHSELNLSSLELGDSALYFCASGRDRGYEQYFGPGTRLTVT.

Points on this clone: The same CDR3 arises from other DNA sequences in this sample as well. The CDR3 loop is CASSLGTDNEQFF. The CDR3 bases are TGTGCCAGCAGTTTGGGGACAGACAATGAGCAGTTCTTC. The chain recombines TRBV12-3 or TRBV12-4 with TRBJ2-1; the match to TRBD1 covers 7 bases. V was clipped by 3 bases and J by 5 bases; unmatched bases: 1. This CDR3 region has 13 residues.

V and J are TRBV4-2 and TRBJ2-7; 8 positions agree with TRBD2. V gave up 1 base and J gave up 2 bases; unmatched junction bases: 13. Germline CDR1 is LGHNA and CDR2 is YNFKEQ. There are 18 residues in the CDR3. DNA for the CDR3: TGTGCCAGCAGCCAAGCCTATAGCCCGCGGGGGGCCACCTACGAGCAGTACTTC. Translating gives CASSQAYSPRGATYEQYF.

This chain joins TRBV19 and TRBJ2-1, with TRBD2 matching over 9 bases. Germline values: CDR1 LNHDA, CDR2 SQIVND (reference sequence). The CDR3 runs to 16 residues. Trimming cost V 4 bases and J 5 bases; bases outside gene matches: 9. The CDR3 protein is CASSTPPASGDNEQFF. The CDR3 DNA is TGTGCCAGTAGTACTCCTCCGGCTAGCGGGGACAATGAGCAGTTCTTC.

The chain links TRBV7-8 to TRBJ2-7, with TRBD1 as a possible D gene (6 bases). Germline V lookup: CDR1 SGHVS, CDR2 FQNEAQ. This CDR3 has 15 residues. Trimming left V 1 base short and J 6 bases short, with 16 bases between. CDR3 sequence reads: CASSLVVRQAGEQYF. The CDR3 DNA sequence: TGTGCCAGCAGCTTAGTCGTTAGACAGGCCGGCGAGCAGTACTTC. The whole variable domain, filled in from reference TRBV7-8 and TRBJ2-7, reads GAGVSQSPRYKVAKRGQDVALRCDPISGHVSLFWYQQALGQGPEFLTYFQNEAQLDKSGLPSDRFFAERPEGSVSTLKIQRTQQEDSAVYLCASSLVVRQAGEQYFGPGTRLTVT.

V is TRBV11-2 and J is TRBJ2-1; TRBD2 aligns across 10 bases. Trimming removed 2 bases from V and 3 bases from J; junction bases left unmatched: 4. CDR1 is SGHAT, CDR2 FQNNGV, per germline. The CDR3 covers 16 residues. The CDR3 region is CASSLPSGGVYNEQFF. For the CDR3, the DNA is TGTGCCAGCAGCTTACCGAGCGGGGGGGTCTACAATGAGCAGTTCTTC.

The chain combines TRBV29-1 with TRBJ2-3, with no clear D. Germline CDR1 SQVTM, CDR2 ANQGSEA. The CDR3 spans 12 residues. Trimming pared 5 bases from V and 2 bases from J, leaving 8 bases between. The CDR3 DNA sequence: TGCAGCGTTAGAGGAACCACAGATACGCAGTATTTT. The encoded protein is CSVRGTTDTQYF.

Here the CDR3 DNA reads TGTGCCAGCAGCGACAGGGGAATACAGAATCAGCCCCAGCATTTT. It is translated as CASSDRGIQNQPQHF. V is TRBV3-1 (or the pseudogene TRBV3-2) and J is TRBJ1-5; 8 bases are shared with TRBD1. J lost 4 bases, V lost 5 bases, and 7 bases had no gene match. The CDR3 length is 15 residues. Per germline, CDR1 LGHDT and CDR2 YNNKEL (reference sequence).

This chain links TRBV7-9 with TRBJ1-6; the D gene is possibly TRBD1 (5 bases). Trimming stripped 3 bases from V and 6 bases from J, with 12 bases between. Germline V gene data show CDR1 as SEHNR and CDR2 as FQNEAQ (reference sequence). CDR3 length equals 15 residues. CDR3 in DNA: TGTGCCAGCAGCTTGGTAGACAGCCGTAATTCACCCCTCCACTTT. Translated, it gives CASSLVDSRNSPLHF.

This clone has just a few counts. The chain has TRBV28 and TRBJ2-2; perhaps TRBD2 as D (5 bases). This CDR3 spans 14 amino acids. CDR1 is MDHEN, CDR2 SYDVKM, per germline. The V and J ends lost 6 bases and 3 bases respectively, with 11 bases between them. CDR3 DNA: TGTGCCAGCAGCCCCCGCGGGCACACCGGGGAGCTGTTTTTT. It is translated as CASSPRGHTGELFF.

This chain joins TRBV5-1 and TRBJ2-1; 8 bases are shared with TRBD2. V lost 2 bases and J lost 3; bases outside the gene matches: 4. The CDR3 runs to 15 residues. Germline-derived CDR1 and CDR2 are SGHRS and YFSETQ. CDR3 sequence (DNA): TGCGCCAGCAGCTTCGCACTAGCGGACTACAATGAGCAGTTCTTC. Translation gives CASSFALADYNEQFF.

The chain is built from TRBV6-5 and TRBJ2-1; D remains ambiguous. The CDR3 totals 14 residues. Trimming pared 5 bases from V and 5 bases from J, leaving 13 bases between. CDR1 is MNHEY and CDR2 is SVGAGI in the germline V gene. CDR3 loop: CASSKLVTDNEQFF. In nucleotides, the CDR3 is TGTGCCAGCAGTAAACTTGTGACTGACAATGAGCAGTTCTTC.

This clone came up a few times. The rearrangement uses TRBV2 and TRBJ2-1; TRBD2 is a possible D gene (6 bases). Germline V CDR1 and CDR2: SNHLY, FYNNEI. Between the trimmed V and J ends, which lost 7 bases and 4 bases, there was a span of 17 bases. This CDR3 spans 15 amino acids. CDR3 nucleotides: TGTGCCAGCACCACTGGGGCGGGACCATACAATGAGCAGTTCTTC. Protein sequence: CASTTGAGPYNEQFF.

The CDR3 region is CASSLAPGDGYTF. In nucleotides, the CDR3 is TGTGCCAGCAGTTTAGCCCCAGGGGATGGCTACACCTTC. This chain connects TRBV12-3 or TRBV12-4 to TRBJ1-2; D is possibly TRBD1 (6 bases). The CDR3 is made up of 13 amino acids. V lost 0 bases and J 6 bases, leaving 8 bases between the germline ends.

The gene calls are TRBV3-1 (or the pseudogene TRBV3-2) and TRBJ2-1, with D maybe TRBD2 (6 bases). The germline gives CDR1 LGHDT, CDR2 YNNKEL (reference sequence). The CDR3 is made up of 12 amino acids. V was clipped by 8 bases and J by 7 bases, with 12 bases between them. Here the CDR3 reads CASREGRNEQFF. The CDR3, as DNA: TGTGCCAGCCGAGAAGGGAGGAATGAGCAGTTCTTC.